This TCR beta chain was identified during a study of beta chain features in type 1 diabetes. Expressed TCRB transcripts were sequenced, since all the RNA that had been isolated was reverse transcribed. TCRdb keeps only in-frame clones here, not all; method: immunoSEQ multiplex PCR. Here the sample spans some 360,000 clones, about 18% being singletons. V shed 3 bases and J 8 bases; nucleotides not matched to a gene: 5. The CDR3 has 13 amino acids. Germline CDR1 MGHRA, CDR2 YSYEKL. The source material was naive CD4+ T cells from blood. The chain uses TRBV4-1 and TRBJ1-2; TRBD1 agrees at 8 bases. The TCR sequence derives from a woman aged 18 to 35 in good health. CDR3 protein: CASSQRGTGGYTF. The CDR3 nucleotides are TGCGCCAGCAGCCAGCGGGGGACAGGCGGCTACACCTTC.